The next 25 T cell receptor beta chains were all read from a single sample in a study of blood T cell repertoires in COVID-19. Clones were sequenced by immunoSEQ multiplex PCR, and TCRdb holds only the in-frame ones, with some missing. The table has 120,000 to 150,000 clones, around 90% seen once. The sequenced sample consisted of peripheral blood. The receptors come from a human donor in a cohort sampled during active COVID-19.

Within the sample, this clone is medium-sized. The chain uses TRBV2 and TRBJ1-2; the D is unclear. Germline CDR1 SNHLY, CDR2 FYNNEI. This CDR3 spans 12 amino acids. With 1 base removed from V and 4 bases from J, the gap between germline ends came to 4 bases. The CDR3 sequence is CASSEVSYGYTF. For the CDR3, the DNA is TGTGCCAGCAGTGAAGTGAGCTATGGCTACACCTTC. Based on the CDR3 plus reference TRBV2 and TRBJ1-2, the full variable domain is EPEVTQTPSHQVTQMGQEVILRCVPISNHLYFYWYRQILGQKVEFLVSFYNNEISEKSEIFDDQFSVERPDGSNFTLKIRSTKLEDSAMYFCASSEVSYGYTFGSGTRLTVV.

This chain connects TRBV28 to TRBJ1-3, with D perhaps matching TRBD1 (6 bases). V lost 3 bases to trimming and J lost 0 bases, with 9 bases between them. The CDR3 loop spans 15 amino acids. Germline V gene lookup returns CDR1 MDHEN and CDR2 SYDVKM. The CDR3 DNA reads as TGTGCCAGCAGTTTCAGGGGTTCCTCTGGAAACACCATATATTTT. Protein sequence: CASSFRGSSGNTIYF.

The rearrangement links TRBV30 to TRBJ2-7, with unresolved D. Germline lookup yields CDR1 GTSNPN and CDR2 SVGIG (reference sequence). The CDR3 contains 13 residues. V gave up 4 bases and J gave up 0 bases, with 10 bases separating them. CDR3 DNA: TGTGCCTGGAAGTCGCCGAGCTCCTACGAGCAGTACTTC. The encoded protein is CAWKSPSSYEQYF.

The gene calls are TRBV29-1 and TRBJ2-7; TRBD2 agrees at 10 bases. From germline, CDR1 is SQVTM and CDR2 ANQGSEA. The junction had 7 bases not matched to a gene; V was cut back by 6 bases and J by 5 bases. This CDR3 has 13 residues. DNA for the CDR3: TGCAGCGTGGCCGGGACTAGCGCCAACGAGCAGTACTTC. Translated: CSVAGTSANEQYF.

The rearrangement joins TRBV28 to TRBJ2-5; 12 bases line up with TRBD1. Unmatched junction bases numbered 6, after V lost 5 bases and J lost 5 bases. Per germline, CDR1 MDHEN and CDR2 SYDVKM. This CDR3 region has 15 residues. For the CDR3, the DNA is TGTGCCAGCAGTCCCGGGGACAGGGGGCCCGAGACCCAGTACTTC. Amino acid sequence: CASSPGDRGPETQYF.

The chain couples TRBV27 to TRBJ1-2, with a possible D match to TRBD1 (5 bases). There are 15 residues in the CDR3. V was clipped by 6 bases and J by 3 bases, with 17 bases between them. Germline-derived CDR1 and CDR2 are MNHEY and SMNVEV (reference sequence). CDR3 protein: CASSPRGGRHYGYTF. CDR3 nucleotide sequence: TGTGCCAGCAGCCCTCGGGGGGGACGGCACTATGGCTACACCTTC.

This chain connects TRBV18 to TRBJ2-7; D call uncertain. V lost 4 bases to trimming and J lost 4 bases, with 8 bases between them. The CDR3 is made up of 12 amino acids. Per germline, CDR1 KGHSH and CDR2 LQKENI. In DNA, the CDR3 is TGTGCCAGCTCACTACCCAATTACGAGCAGTACTTC. Encoded protein: CASSLPNYEQYF.

The CDR3 loop reads CASSAQGGWAGYEQFF. CDR3 nucleotide sequence: TGTGCCAGCAGCGCCCAAGGAGGTTGGGCGGGATATGAGCAGTTCTTC. The V call is TRBV7-2, the J call TRBJ2-1, with a weak D call TRBD2 (6 bases). CDR3 size: 16 residues. Per the germline V gene, CDR1 is SGHTA and CDR2 is FQGNSA. Deletions cut 5 bases from V and 8 bases from J, with 22 bases between.

This chain joins TRBV4-1 and TRBJ1-5, with 7 positions matching TRBD1. Looked up from germline, CDR1 is MGHRA and CDR2 is YSYEKL. The trim removed 3 bases at V and 7 bases at J, leaving 3 bases unmatched. The CDR3 is 13 residues long. This CDR3 reads CASSQGQLQPQHF. The CDR3 bases are TGCGCCAGCAGCCAGGGACAGTTGCAGCCCCAGCATTTT.

As concerns this clone: Other DNA sequences in the same sample also yield this CDR3. J is TRBJ2-5 and V is TRBV6-5; D gene uncertain. Germline V gene sequence: CDR1 MNHEY, CDR2 SVGAGI. V dropped 0 bases and J dropped 4 bases, with 6 bases sitting between them. The CDR3 is made up of 13 amino acids. CDR3 sequence: CASSYSGGETQYF. Written as DNA, the CDR3 is TGTGCCAGCAGTTACTCTGGCGGAGAGACCCAGTACTTC.

The table lists this clone with a few counts. This sequence joins TRBV11-2 and TRBJ1-4, with 11 bases that match TRBD1. V shed 8 bases and J 5 bases; nucleotides not matched to a gene: 1. The CDR3 totals 13 residues. Germline V gives CDR1 SGHAT, CDR2 FQNNGV. For the CDR3, the DNA is TGTGCCAGCGGACAGGGGGCGAATGAAAAACTGTTTTTT. Translation: CASGQGANEKLFF.

The chain uses TRBV13 and TRBJ1-4; no firm D call. This CDR3 region has 14 residues. Germline V lookup: CDR1 PRHDT, CDR2 FYEKMQ (reference sequence). Trimming cost V 5 bases and J 8 bases, with 15 bases left between them. The CDR3 loop is CASSEDSAREKLFF. CDR3 coding DNA: TGTGCCAGCAGCGAAGACTCAGCACGGGAAAAACTGTTTTTT. Variable domain in full (rest from reference TRBV13 and TRBJ1-4): AAGVIQSPRHLIKEKRETATLKCYPIPRHDTVYWYQQGPGQDPQFLISFYEKMQSDKGSIPDRFSAQQFSDYHSELNMSSLELGDSALYFCASSEDSAREKLFFGSGTQLSVL.

This clone was detected once. CDR3 amino acids: CASSLQIRAGSPIQQYF. As DNA, the CDR3 is TGTGCCAGCAGCTTACAGATTCGGGCAGGGTCCCCCATACAGCAGTATTTT. The V gene is TRBV7-3, the J gene TRBJ2-3, with D possibly matching TRBD1 (5 bases). The CDR3 has 17 amino acids. V was cut by 2 bases and J by 11 bases, with 26 bases left in between. Per germline, CDR1 SGHTA and CDR2 FQGTGA.

The chain couples TRBV7-9 to TRBJ2-1; 9 bases align to TRBD2. Germline values: CDR1 SEHNR, CDR2 FQNEAQ (reference sequence). The V and J ends lost 5 bases and 7 bases, in that order; junction bases with no gene match: 9. The CDR3 is made up of 15 amino acids. CDR3 region: CASSEVAGALNEQFF. DNA for the CDR3: TGTGCCAGCAGCGAAGTAGCGGGAGCGTTGAATGAGCAGTTCTTC.

The chain carries TRBV7-3 and TRBJ1-2; TRBD1 agrees at 7 bases. Germline assignment: CDR1 SGHTA and CDR2 FQGTGA. Losses at the gene ends were 5 bases for V and 8 bases for J; bases not matched to a gene: 11. The CDR3 consists of 14 residues. The CDR3: CASSPSTGDEGYTF. CDR3 DNA: TGTGCCAGCAGCCCCTCAACAGGGGACGAGGGCTACACCTTC.

The CDR3 DNA reads TGTGCCAGCAGTTACAGGGCAAATTCACCCCTCCACTTT. Amino acid sequence: CASSYRANSPLHF. The V and J genes are TRBV27 and TRBJ1-6, with D possibly being TRBD1 (6 bases). CDR3 length: 13 amino acids. Germline assignment: CDR1 MNHEY and CDR2 SMNVEV (reference sequence). V was clipped by 4 bases and J by 7 bases, with 8 bases between them.

The chain couples TRBV2 to TRBJ2-5; 10 nucleotides agree with TRBD2. CDR3 size: 16 residues. Per the germline V gene, CDR1 is SNHLY and CDR2 is FYNNEI. Trimming removed 0 bases from V and 5 bases from J; junction bases left unmatched: 6. CDR3 DNA sequence: TGTGCCAGCAGTGAAGCTCTAGCGGGAGTGGAGGAGACCCAGTACTTC. It codes for CASSEALAGVEETQYF.

The J gene is TRBJ2-7, the V gene TRBV2; D may be TRBD1 (5 bases). Germline V gives CDR1 SNHLY, CDR2 FYNNEI. CDR3 length equals 12 residues. Trimming cost V 8 bases and J 2 bases, with 10 bases left between them. The CDR3 loop reads CASADNTYEQYF. The CDR3 DNA is TGTGCCAGCGCGGACAACACCTACGAGCAGTACTTC.

The rearrangement links TRBV7-9 to TRBJ1-2; TRBD1 matches at 10 bases. Germline V gene lookup returns CDR1 SEHNR and CDR2 FQNEAQ (reference sequence). The CDR3 has 15 residues. With 5 bases clipped from V and 3 bases from J, the junction kept 6 bases outside the gene matches. The CDR3 spells CASSMTGGVHYGYTF. In nucleotides, the CDR3 is TGTGCCAGCAGCATGACAGGGGGCGTTCACTATGGCTACACCTTC.

This sequence joins TRBV7-3 and TRBJ2-3; no clear D. The CDR3 extends over 13 amino acids. Trimming shortened V by 0 bases and J by 4 bases, and 5 bases separated the two germline ends. CDR1 is SGHTA, CDR2 FQGTGA, per germline. CDR3 nucleotide sequence: TGTGCCAGCAGCTTAACGTACTCAGATACGCAGTATTTT. Its protein product is CASSLTYSDTQYF.

The chain combines TRBV27 with TRBJ2-2; tentative D call: TRBD2 (6 bases). CDR3 length: 18 amino acids. The V end was cut by 6 bases, the J end by 0 bases, with 20 bases between. Germline V gene data show CDR1 as MNHEY and CDR2 as SMNVEV (reference sequence). The CDR3 here is CASRGGLVALANTGELFF. The DNA of the CDR3 is TGTGCCAGCAGGGGGGGACTTGTAGCCCTCGCGAACACCGGGGAGCTGTTTTTT.

On this clone: One end of the junction varies from germline; a read error may be responsible. The rearrangement uses TRBV5-8 and TRBJ2-7; 7 bases map to TRBD1. The CDR3 is made up of 14 amino acids. Germline CDR1 is SGHTS and CDR2 is YDEGEE. The CDR3 DNA sequence: TGTGCCGGCAGCTTAGACAGGGCGGCCTACGAGCAGTACTTC. Its translation is CAGSLDRAAYEQYF. The variable domain in full, with the rest retrieved from reference TRBV5-8 and TRBJ2-7, is EAGVTQSPTHLIKTRGQQATLRCSPISGHTSVYWYQQALGLGLQFLLWYDEGEERNRGNFPPRFSGRQFPNYSSELNVNALELEDSALYLCAGSLDRAAYEQYFGPGTRLTVT.

The DNA of the CDR3 is TGTGCCAGCTTGATTAGCGGGGGGGCAGGCGGGGAGCTGTTTTTT. This codes for CASLISGGAGGELFF. V and J are TRBV2 and TRBJ2-2, with 11 bases matching TRBD2. V shed 8 bases and J 7 bases; nucleotides not matched to a gene: 9. The germline CDR1 and CDR2 sequences are SNHLY and FYNNEI. This CDR3 has 15 residues.

This clone is a singleton in its sample. The rearrangement joins TRBV28 to TRBJ1-1; 8 bases are shared with TRBD1. The CDR3 is 15 amino acids. J gave up 4 bases and V 4 bases, and 8 bases lay outside the gene matches. Germline V gives CDR1 MDHEN, CDR2 SYDVKM. The CDR3 spells CASSSPGGAGTEAFF. CDR3 in DNA: TGTGCCAGCAGTTCCCCAGGGGGCGCGGGCACTGAAGCTTTCTTT.

This clone was picked up one time. This chain uses TRBV10-3 with TRBJ2-3; 10 bases line up with TRBD1. Per germline, CDR1 ENHRY and CDR2 SYGVKD. The CDR3 runs 15 residues. The ends lost 4 bases at V and 2 bases at J; junction bases unmatched: 3. The CDR3 coding sequence is TGTGCCATCAGTGGACAGGGGGCCGACACAGATACGCAGTATTTT. It yields the protein CAISGQGADTDTQYF.